Listed here are 10 T cell receptor beta chains from one sample, sequenced in a study of blood T cell repertoires in COVID-19. Data came from immunoSEQ multiplex PCR; TCRdb stores just in-frame clones and leaves some out. The profile shows 95,000 to 150,000 clones, approximately 85% of them singletons. Sequencing was done on a sample of peripheral blood. The receptors come from a human donor in a cohort sampled during active COVID-19.

Here the CDR3 DNA reads TGTGCCAGCAGTGAACAGTCTAGCGGGCTAGCTAGGTCGGATGAGCAGTTCTTC. It is translated as CASSEQSSGLARSDEQFF. V and J are TRBV2 and TRBJ2-1, with TRBD2 matching over 8 bases. CDR1 and CDR2 (germline): SNHLY, FYNNEI. The ends lost 2 bases at V and 8 bases at J; junction bases unmatched: 17. This CDR3 region has 18 residues.

V usage is TRBV6-5 and J usage is TRBJ2-7, with 10 bases matching TRBD2. CDR1 and CDR2 from the germline V gene are MNHEY and SVGAGI. The CDR3 is 15 amino acids. J lost 0 bases, V lost 4 bases, and 3 bases had no gene match. The CDR3 sequence is CASSLTSGDSYEQYF. The CDR3 nucleotides read TGTGCCAGCAGTTTAACTAGCGGGGACTCCTACGAGCAGTACTTC.

The chain has TRBV5-4 and TRBJ2-7; tentative D call: TRBD2 (5 bases). CDR1 is SGHNT and CDR2 is YYREEE in the germline V gene (reference sequence). The CDR3 runs to 13 residues. Trimming stripped 2 bases from V and 7 bases from J, with 13 bases between. The CDR3 DNA sequence: TGTGCCAGCAGCTTATCCCCTCCGGGGGAGCAGTACTTC. Its translation is CASSLSPPGEQYF.

The chain couples TRBV3-1 (or the pseudogene TRBV3-2) to TRBJ2-1, with 9 positions matching TRBD2. The CDR3 runs to 15 residues. The V gene's germline CDR1 is LGHDT and CDR2 YNNKEL (reference sequence). The trim removed 2 bases at V and 8 bases at J, leaving 7 bases unmatched. CDR3: CASSQQAGGPDEQFF. DNA of the CDR3: TGTGCCAGCAGCCAACAGGCGGGGGGGCCCGATGAGCAGTTCTTC.

The V gene is TRBV11-3, the J gene TRBJ2-1, with 7 bases fitting TRBD2. The CDR3 is 16 residues long. The V segment lost 0 bases and the J segment 0 bases; nucleotides outside the gene matches: 2. Looked up from germline, CDR1 is SGHNT and CDR2 is YENEEA. The CDR3 bases are TGTGCCAGCAGCTTAGAAGCGGGGAACTCCTACAATGAGCAGTTCTTC. It translates to CASSLEAGNSYNEQFF.

The table lists this clone with a count of one. The rearrangement links TRBV6-1 to TRBJ1-2, with 7 bases lining up with TRBD1. J was trimmed by 4 bases and V by 3 bases; bases with no gene match: 8. This CDR3 comprises 15 residues. Germline loops: CDR1 MNHNS, CDR2 SASEGT. The DNA of the CDR3 is TGTGCCAGCAGTGACAGGGGGAAGGACCCCTATGGCTACACCTTC. It yields the protein CASSDRGKDPYGYTF.

The chain joins TRBV21-1 to TRBJ2-5; the D call in the table, TRBD2, was not verified against the DNA. TRBV21-1 is designated a pseudogene. This CDR3 has 19 amino acids. The CDR3 DNA sequence: TGTGCCAGCAGCAAAGTTGAGGGTAGCGGGGGGCCTCGGCAAGAGACCCAGTACTTC. This sequence encodes CASSKVEGSGGPRQETQYF.

The chain links TRBV6-5 to TRBJ1-6, with D perhaps matching TRBD1 (6 bases). CDR1 and CDR2 (germline): MNHEY, SVGAGI. The V and J ends lost 7 bases and 8 bases respectively, with 15 bases between them. The CDR3 totals 14 residues. CDR3 nucleotide sequence: TGTGCCAGCACCTCCGGGACATTGGATTCACCCCTCCACTTT. Amino acid sequence: CASTSGTLDSPLHF.

The V call is TRBV15, the J call TRBJ2-7; 11 bases align to TRBD1. The CDR3 runs to 16 residues. Per germline, CDR1 LNHNV and CDR2 YYDKDF (reference sequence). The junction had 3 bases not matched to a gene; V was cut back by 2 bases and J by 0 bases. The CDR3 DNA is TGTGCCACCAGCAGAATGGGACAGGGGGGCTCCTACGAGCAGTACTTC. Its protein product is CATSRMGQGGSYEQYF.

This CDR3 reads CASSQEGLREYGYTF. The CDR3 bases are TGTGCCAGCAGCCAAGAAGGCCTCAGGGAATATGGCTACACCTTC. The V gene is TRBV3-1 (or the pseudogene TRBV3-2), the J gene TRBJ1-2; D perhaps matches TRBD1 (5 bases). Germline V gives CDR1 LGHDT, CDR2 YNNKEL (reference sequence). Trimming removed 0 bases from V and 5 bases from J, with 13 bases in between. The CDR3 is 15 amino acids.